The rows below give T cell receptor beta chains drawn from one sample of a study of cytomegalovirus exposure and HLA in healthy donors. The data were produced by immunoSEQ multiplex PCR, yet TCRdb's version contains in-frame clones alone and is incomplete. Among 150,000 to 180,000 clones listed, more than 75% were seen once. The sequencing sample was made of PBMCs. The receptors were sampled from a man aged 25-40 years in good health and CMV-seropositive. CDR3s leave out the opening cysteine and the closing phenylalanine or tryptophan. The D gene is left open where the match is weak. Where a row states a size, it is once, few, many or the class of an expanded clone; other rows omit it.

J gene	D gene	clone size	V gene	CDR3 protein
TRBJ2-7	TRBD1	.	TRBV7-2	ASIQTGGPYEQY
TRBJ1-6	TRBD1	.	TRBV9	ASSVEAGGFNSPLH
TRBJ1-2	.	.	TRBV27	ASSPWTVGVYT
TRBJ2-7	.	few	TRBV2	ASSDRRVDEQY
TRBJ1-1	.	.	TRBV6-4	ASRKEELNTEAF
TRBJ1-1	.	.	TRBV19	ASRRGLTEAF
TRBJ2-3	TRBD2	.	TRBV5-1	ASSLTSGATDTQY
TRBJ2-2	TRBD1	.	TRBV5-1	ASSLVTGGSGELF
TRBJ1-1	TRBD1	.	TRBV14	ATGQGFDTEAF
TRBJ1-5	TRBD1	.	TRBV7-2	ASSMTGGSNQPQH
TRBJ2-2	TRBD2	.	TRBV9	ASSGGGTGELF
TRBJ1-4	TRBD1	.	TRBV15	ATSRDGPGQGPNEKLF
TRBJ2-1	.	.	TRBV27	ASSPSGRISYNEQF
TRBJ1-1	TRBD1	.	TRBV6-1	ASRDRGRSTEAF
TRBJ1-1	TRBD1	.	TRBV7-9	ASSRPPGQGLNTEAF
TRBJ2-1	TRBD2	.	TRBV30	AWRHFGRDYNEQF
TRBJ2-5	.	.	TRBV25-1	ASSADYGVWETQY
TRBJ2-6	.	.	TRBV11-2	ASSSFMTAGANVLT
TRBJ2-7	TRBD1	.	TRBV9	ASSVGNRGYEQY
TRBJ1-1	.	.	TRBV19	ASSPTQLNTEAF
TRBJ1-1	.	.	TRBV14	ASSQTFEAF
TRBJ1-4	.	once	TRBV27	ASSRESGVTYEKLF
TRBJ1-1	TRBD1	.	TRBV7-9	ASSFTGQGNTEAF
TRBJ1-2	.	few	TRBV7-9	ASSLLGGNGYT
TRBJ1-1	.	once	TRBV7-9	ASSKRGGGTEAF
TRBJ1-2	.	medium-sized	TRBV7-9	ASSLVESQYGYT
TRBJ2-2	.	.	TRBV19	ASNVGGGREELF